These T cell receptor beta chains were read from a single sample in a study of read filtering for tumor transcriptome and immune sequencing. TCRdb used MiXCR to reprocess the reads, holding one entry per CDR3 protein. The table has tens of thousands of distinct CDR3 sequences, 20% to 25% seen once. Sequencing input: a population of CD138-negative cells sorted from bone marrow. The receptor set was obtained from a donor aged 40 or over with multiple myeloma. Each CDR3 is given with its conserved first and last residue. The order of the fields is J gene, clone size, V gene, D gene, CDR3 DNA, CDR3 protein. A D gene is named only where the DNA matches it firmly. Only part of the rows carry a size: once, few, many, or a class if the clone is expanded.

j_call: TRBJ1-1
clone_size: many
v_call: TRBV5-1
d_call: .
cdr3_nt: TGCGCCAGCAGCTTGGATGGAGGGACTGAAGCTTTCTTT
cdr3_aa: CASSLDGGTEAFF

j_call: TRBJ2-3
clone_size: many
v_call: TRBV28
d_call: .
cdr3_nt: TGTGCCAGCAGTTCCACGTCCTTCGAGGTCCGGGGGACAGATACGCAGTATTTT
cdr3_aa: CASSSTSFEVRGTDTQYF

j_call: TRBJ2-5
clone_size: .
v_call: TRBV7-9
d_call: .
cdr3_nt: TGTGCCAGCAGCTTAGTCCCAGAGGATCAAGAGACCCAGTACTTC
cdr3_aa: CASSLVPEDQETQYF

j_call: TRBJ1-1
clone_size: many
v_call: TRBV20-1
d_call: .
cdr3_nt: TGCAGTGGCGAGGAAACCCGGGGGAGAACTGAAGCTTTCTTT
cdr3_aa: CSGEETRGRTEAFF

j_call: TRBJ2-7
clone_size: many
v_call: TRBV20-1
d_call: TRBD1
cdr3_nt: TGCAGTGCTAGAGCGGACAGGGTATCCAACGAGCAGTACTTC
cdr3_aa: CSARADRVSNEQYF

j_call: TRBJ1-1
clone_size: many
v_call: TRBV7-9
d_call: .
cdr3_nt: TGTGCCAGCAGCTTAGGGGGGGATCGGACTGAAGCTTTCTTT
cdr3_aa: CASSLGGDRTEAFF

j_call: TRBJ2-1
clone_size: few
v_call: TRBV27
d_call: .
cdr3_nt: TGTGCCAGCAGTTTAGTAGCGGAGGGGTTCAATGAGCGGTTCTTC
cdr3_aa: CASSLVAEGFNERFF

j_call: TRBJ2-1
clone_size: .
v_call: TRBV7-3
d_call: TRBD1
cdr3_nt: TGTGCCAGCAGCCGCGACAGGGACTACAATGAGCAGTTCTTC
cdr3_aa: CASSRDRDYNEQFF

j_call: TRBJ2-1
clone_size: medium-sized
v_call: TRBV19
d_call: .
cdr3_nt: TGTGCAAGCGGGGACACCTACAATGAGCAGTTCTTC
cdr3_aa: CASGDTYNEQFF

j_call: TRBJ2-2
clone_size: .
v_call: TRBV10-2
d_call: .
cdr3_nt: TGCGCCAGCAGGGTGACAGTCTTGAACACCGGGGAGCTGTCTTTT
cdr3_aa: CASRVTVLNTGELSF

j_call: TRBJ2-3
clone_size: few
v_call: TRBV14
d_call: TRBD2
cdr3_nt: TGTGCCAGCAGCCAAGCTAGCGGGGGGGGCCTGAGGACGCAGTATTTT
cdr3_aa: CASSQASGGGLRTQYF

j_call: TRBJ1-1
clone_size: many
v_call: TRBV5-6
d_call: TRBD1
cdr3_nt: TGTGCCAGCAGTCGACAGGGGGCGGTCATTGGGACTGAAGCTTTCTTT
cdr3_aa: CASSRQGAVIGTEAFF

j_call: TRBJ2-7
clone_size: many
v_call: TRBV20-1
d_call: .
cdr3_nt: TGCAGTGCTAGGCAGCCGCGATACACCTACGAGCAGTACTTC
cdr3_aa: CSARQPRYTYEQYF

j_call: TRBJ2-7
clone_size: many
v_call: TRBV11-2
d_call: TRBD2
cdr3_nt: TGTGCCAGCAGCTTAGGCCCGGGGGGGGGATACGAGCAGTACTTC
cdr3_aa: CASSLGPGGGYEQYF

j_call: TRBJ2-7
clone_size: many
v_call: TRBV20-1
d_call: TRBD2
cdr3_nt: TGCAGTGCTAGAATGGGACTAGCGGTGCCTGAGCAGTACTTC
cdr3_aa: CSARMGLAVPEQYF

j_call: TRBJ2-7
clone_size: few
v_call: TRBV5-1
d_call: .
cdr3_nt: TGCGCCAGCAACAAAGGGCTGAACTACGAGCAGTACTTC
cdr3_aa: CASNKGLNYEQYF

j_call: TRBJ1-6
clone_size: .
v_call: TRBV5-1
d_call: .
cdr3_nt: TGCGCCAGCAGCTTGGGGCCAGGAGAGAATTCACCCCTCCGCTTT
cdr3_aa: CASSLGPGENSPLRF

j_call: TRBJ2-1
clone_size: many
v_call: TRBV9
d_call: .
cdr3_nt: TGTGCCAGCAGCGTAGTTGCCAATGAGCAGTTCTTC
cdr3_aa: CASSVVANEQFF

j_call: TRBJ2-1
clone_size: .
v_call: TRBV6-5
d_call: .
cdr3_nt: TGTGCCAGCAGTTACGAGACAGTAGCCTACAATGAGCAGTTCTTC
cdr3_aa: CASSYETVAYNEQFF

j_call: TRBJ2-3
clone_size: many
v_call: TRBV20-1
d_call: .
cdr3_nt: TGCAGTGCTAGAGATGAGGATACGCAGTATTTT
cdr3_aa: CSARDEDTQYF

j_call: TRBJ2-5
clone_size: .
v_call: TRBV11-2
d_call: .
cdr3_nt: TGTGCCAGCAGACCATTAGGAGGGTCGCAGACCCAGTACTTC
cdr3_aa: CASRPLGGSQTQYF

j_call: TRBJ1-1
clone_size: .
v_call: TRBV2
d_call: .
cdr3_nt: TGTGCCAGCAGTGAAAGAGATGGCCGAGCTTTCTTT
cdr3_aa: CASSERDGRAFF

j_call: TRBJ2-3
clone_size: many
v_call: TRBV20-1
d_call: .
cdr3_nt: TGCAGTGTAGGGCAACAGGGCACAGATACGCAGTATTTT
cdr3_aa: CSVGQQGTDTQYF